The following is a T cell receptor beta chain sequence with its context. The antigen it binds to is not known. Per-base quality was not reported, and no clone a single base away is much larger than it. These data are taken from a study of CD8 T cells in ankylosing spondylitis (dated 2017 in TCRdb). About the study as a whole: To find TCR variants linked to disease, the study profiled T cell receptor beta repertoires in ankylosing spondylitis patients and healthy donors. The full study cohort comprised 25 or so ankylosing spondylitis patients and some 100 healthy donors. Peripheral blood was sampled, and synovial fluid was also collected from ankylosing spondylitis patients. The full study reports these points: Some of the motif variants had been reported before in the synovial fluid and blood of reactive arthritis patients, a finding that suggests common disease-initiation mechanisms. The disease-linked clones were reported to be significantly enriched in matched synovial fluid samples from ankylosing spondylitis patients. In peripheral blood, the disease-linked clones were found at relatively low frequencies and had a CD8+ phenotype. Blood from ankylosing spondylitis patients appeared to be characterized by a TCR beta motif made up of about 8 highly homologous amino acid variants.

The CDR3 contains 14 residues, cysteine and phenylalanine counted. Only the CDR3 DNA is retained, 42 bases long and in frame from the first base. CDR1 and CDR2 were assigned from the germline V gene (reference sequence) as DFQATT and SNEGSKA. Trimming at the junction amounts to 5 bases on V and 2 bases on J, and the germline ends lie 16 bases apart. Sequencing took place on an Illumina HiSeq 2500. TCR beta libraries were prepared by quantitative 5'-RACE with molecular barcodes. The paper's processing steps were these. To identify disease-linked TCR variants, a new computational method was used, one built on a probabilistic model of VDJ rearrangement. In TCRdb, the public reads were trimmed at Q25 with fastp and aligned with MiXCR, with productive beta chains retained. Rows with a matching CDR3 protein are joined into one entry that keeps the most common DNA and genes. TCRdb, rather than the study authors, made the V and J calls. The sample includes 450,000 to 550,000 distinct CDR3 sequences, with approximately 5.3% observed a single time. Roughly 3.2% of the sample belongs to the ten largest clones.

This TCR was sampled from a male donor with ankylosing spondylitis. Source material: blood, either unsorted or a sorted T cell fraction (not recorded which). This receptor chain uses TRBV20-1 and TRBJ2-7, with TRBD1 as a weak D call on 6 bases. The encoded CDR3 is CSAGRSGATYEQYF. The nucleotide sequence reads as follows: TGCAGTGCTGGACGCTCAGGGGCAACCTACGAGCAGTACTTC.